These 9 T cell receptor beta chains were all obtained from the same sample, sequenced in a study of control samples from healthy donors and cancer patients. Assay: immunoSEQ multiplex PCR; the TCRdb copy retains only in-frame clones and omits some. The table records 210,000 or so clones, about 90% of them present only once. Material: blood. These receptors were obtained from a man under 40 in good health.

In its sample, this clone was seen a few times. The CDR3 spells CASSPGWLAAGGTYEQYF. The DNA of the CDR3 is TGTGCCAGCAGCCCCGGCTGGCTGGCAGCGGGGGGCACCTACGAGCAGTACTTC. This sequence joins TRBV4-2 and TRBJ2-7; 9 nucleotides match TRBD2. Trimming took 4 bases from V and 2 from J; bases not matched to a gene: 15. Germline V gives CDR1 LGHNA, CDR2 YNFKEQ. This CDR3 contains 18 residues.

The V gene is TRBV6-6, the J gene TRBJ1-2; D unclear. Looked up from germline, CDR1 is MNHNY and CDR2 is SVGAGI (reference sequence). V was trimmed by 4 bases and J by 7 bases, leaving 10 bases between them. There are 12 residues in the CDR3. CDR3 sequence reads: CASSSLRAGYTF. The CDR3 DNA sequence: TGTGCCAGCAGTTCGTTGAGGGCTGGCTACACCTTC.

V usage is TRBV18 and J usage is TRBJ2-1; D unclear. Germline CDR1 reads KGHSH; CDR2 reads LQKENI. The ends were cut back, 2 bases at V and 6 bases at J, with 8 bases in the middle. The CDR3 length is 13 residues. The CDR3 region is CASSPMTVNEQFF. The CDR3 DNA reads as TGTGCCAGCTCACCAATGACTGTCAATGAGCAGTTCTTC.

This chain joins TRBV1 and TRBJ2-3. TRBV1 is classified as a pseudogene. The CDR3 loop spans 14 amino acids. The CDR3 nucleotides are TGCACCAGCAGCCATCGGCACCACACAGATACGCAGTATTTT. It yields the protein CTSSHRHHTDTQYF.

The chain employs TRBV6-6 and TRBJ1-1, with D tentatively TRBD1 (5 bases). Germline V gene lookup returns CDR1 MNHNY and CDR2 SVGAGI (reference sequence). Trimming took off 8 bases at V and 0 bases at J, with 16 bases between the two ends. The CDR3 runs 15 residues. The CDR3 reads CASRGVGSMNTEAFF. Written as DNA, the CDR3 is TGTGCCAGCCGAGGGGTTGGGTCAATGAACACTGAAGCTTTCTTT.

This clone was observed a single time. The chain uses TRBV11-2 and TRBJ1-2; D is ambiguous. V was clipped by 1 base and J by 3 bases, with 3 bases between them. Germline-derived CDR1 and CDR2 are SGHAT and FQNNGV. The length of the CDR3 is 12 residues. The CDR3 DNA reads TGTGCCAGCAGCTTAGCCGACTATGGCTACACCTTC. Translation gives CASSLADYGYTF.

The chain employs TRBV28 and TRBJ1-6; D unresolved. CDR3 length equals 13 residues. CDR1 is MDHEN, CDR2 SYDVKM, per germline. The V and J ends lost 3 bases and 8 bases respectively, with 8 bases between them. The CDR3 loop reads CASSLRPDSPLHF. CDR3 nucleotides: TGTGCCAGCAGTTTGCGACCGGATTCACCCCTCCACTTT.

This clone was seen only a few times. The rearrangement uses TRBV18 and TRBJ1-1; D ambiguous. CDR3 length: 16 residues. The germline V and J ends were trimmed by 2 bases and 0 bases, with 13 bases remaining between them. CDR1 and CDR2 (germline): KGHSH, LQKENI. The DNA for the CDR3 is TGTGCCAGCTCACCAGGCACCAATCACATGAACACTGAAGCTTTCTTT. Encoded protein: CASSPGTNHMNTEAFF.

The V and J genes are TRBV3-1 (or the pseudogene TRBV3-2) and TRBJ1-6; 11 bases line up with TRBD1. The CDR3 is 14 amino acids. Germline-derived CDR1 and CDR2 are LGHDT and YNNKEL (reference sequence). J lost 10 bases, V lost 4 bases, and 3 bases had no gene match. CDR3 sequence: CASSRTGGRSPLHF. The CDR3 DNA reads as TGTGCCAGCAGCCGGACAGGGGGCCGGTCACCCCTCCACTTT.